Described below is a single T cell receptor beta chain sequence and its context. No antigen is known for it. Amplification of TCR beta used genomic DNA extracted from peripheral blood. V was cut by 2 bases and J by 4 bases, with 11 bases left in between. Germline CDR1 SGDLS, CDR2 YYNGEE. This CDR3 comprises 14 residues. The data originate from a study of T cell repertoires in aging, cancer and after chemotherapy. Study results and caveats: Untreated cancer patients had significantly lower blood TCR diversity than age-matched healthy donors. Across the chemotherapy interval, each cancer cohort showed higher median generation probability, suggesting thymic rebound.

Multiplex touch-down PCR with TRB-A/B primers amplified rearranged V-D-J TRB sequences. From the multiplex PCR reads, TCRdb called clonotypes with MiXCR, one entry per CDR3 protein. The table includes 700 to 900 distinct CDR3 sequences, 32% detected once. The genes are TRBV9 and TRBJ2-3, with D uncertain. Sequencing input: blood. This sequence originates from a human donor with a solid tumor. CDR3 coding DNA: TGTGCCAGCAGCGTTGTTTTGAACGCAGATACGCAGTATTTT. The encoded protein is CASSVVLNADTQYF.